This is a list of T cell receptor beta chains from one sample in a study of molecular identifiers for immune sequencing clone quantification. TCRdb recomputed calls from the PCR reads with MiXCR, one row per CDR3 protein. There are 350,000 or so distinct CDR3 sequences in the sample; about 22% occur only once, and approximately 0.8% lies in the top ten. The sample taken for sequencing was naive CD8+ T cells from blood, with Jurkat cell RNA spiked in. The source is a human donor in good health. Some libraries in this study had Jurkat cell RNA spiked in. Each CDR3 is given with its conserved first and last residue. Each record gives: D gene, J gene, clone size, V gene, CDR3 DNA, CDR3 protein. The D gene is left open where the match is weak. Rows may omit the clone size; those that give it use once, few, many or a size class.

TRBD1	TRBJ1-2	many	TRBV6-2/TRBV6-3	TGTGCCAGCAGTTACCGGACAGGGAATGGCTACACCTTC	CASSYRTGNGYTF
TRBD2	TRBJ2-7	few	TRBV27	TGTGCCAGCAGGTCACTAGCGCTGGAGCAGTACTTC	CASRSLALEQYF
.	TRBJ1-1	many	TRBV29-1	TGCAGCGCTCCCGACGTGGTTTGGCACACTGAAGCTTTCTTT	CSAPDVVWHTEAFF
.	TRBJ2-7	.	TRBV4-3	TGCGCCAGCAGCCAAGGGGGGGGGCCAGCCTACGAGCAGTACTTC	CASSQGGGPAYEQYF
.	TRBJ1-1	.	TRBV19	TGTGCCAGTAGCCTCACGGGGGGGTTTATGATGGACACTGAAGCTTTCTTT	CASSLTGGFMMDTEAFF
TRBD2	TRBJ2-2	many	TRBV7-6	TGTGCCAGCAGCTTAGACCTAGCGGGAGTTCAGAACACCGGGGAGCTGTTTTTT	CASSLDLAGVQNTGELFF
.	TRBJ1-5	many	TRBV4-3	TGCGCCAGCAGCCAAGGGAGAACAGGGAGCAATCAGCCCCAGCATTTT	CASSQGRTGSNQPQHF
TRBD2	TRBJ2-7	many	TRBV20-1	TGCAGTGCTAGAGTGGCGGGAGGTTCCTACGAGCAGTACTTC	CSARVAGGSYEQYF
.	TRBJ2-1	few	TRBV13	TGTGCCAGCAGCAGAGGATGGCCCGGCTCGTTCTTC	CASSRGWPGSFF
.	TRBJ1-1	.	TRBV5-3	TGTGCCAGCAGCTTACCCCGAGACGAGAAGAGAGTTTCGCCTTACAGTTCCCAAGCTTTCTTT	CASSLPRDEKRVSPYSSQAFF
.	TRBJ2-7	many	TRBV27	TGCGCCAGCAGCTTGGCACCTAGCTCCTACGAGCAGTACTTC	CASSLAPSSYEQYF
TRBD2	TRBJ2-3	many	TRBV13	TGTGCCAGCAGCGTACCGGGACTAGCGGGGGTTACGCAGTATTTT	CASSVPGLAGVTQYF
TRBD2	TRBJ2-7	.	TRBV7-2	TGTGCCAGCAGCGATGGACTAGCGGGAGTAAACGAGCAGTACTTC	CASSDGLAGVNEQYF
.	TRBJ2-1	few	TRBV14	TGTGCCAGCAGCCCGGGAATTAGCTCCTACAATGAGCAGTTCTTC	CASSPGISSYNEQFF
TRBD1	TRBJ2-7	.	TRBV7-9	TGTGCCAGCAGCCCACCCAGGGGGTCGGCCTACGAGCAGTACTTC	CASSPPRGSAYEQYF
TRBD1	TRBJ1-5	many	TRBV12-5	TGTGCTAGTGGTTTGGTATTAGGGGGCTTCCAGCCCCAGCATTTT	CASGLVLGGFQPQHF
.	TRBJ2-3	many	TRBV7-9	TGTGCCAGCAGCCTTCCGGCGGGAATTACTAGCACAGATACGCAGTATTTT	CASSLPAGITSTDTQYF
TRBD1	TRBJ1-5	many	TRBV6-2/TRBV6-3	TGTGCCAGCAGTTACTCGGGGGACAGCCCATATAGCAATCAGCCCCAGCATTTT	CASSYSGDSPYSNQPQHF
.	TRBJ1-1	few	TRBV11-2	TGTGCCAGCAGCCTCCCAGTTCTAGGGGGGACTGAAGCTTTCTTT	CASSLPVLGGTEAFF
TRBD1	TRBJ1-1	many	TRBV5-1	TGCGCCAGCAGCTACAGGGGATTGGACACTGAAGCTTTCTTT	CASSYRGLDTEAFF
.	TRBJ2-5	few	TRBV9	TGTGCCAGCAGCGTAGGTGAGGAGACCGGGGGGACCCAGTACTTC	CASSVGEETGGTQYF
.	TRBJ2-7	.	TRBV27	TGTGCCAGCAGTTTCTACCTAGGCTACGAGCAGTACTTC	CASSFYLGYEQYF
.	TRBJ2-7	.	TRBV3-1	TGTGCCAGCAGCCCAGGGAGTAGCTGCGAGCAGTACTTC	CASSPGSSCEQYF
.	TRBJ2-1	few	TRBV11-2	TGTGCCAGCAGCTTAAGATCCACGAACTCCTACAATGAGCAGTTCTTC	CASSLRSTNSYNEQFF
.	TRBJ2-1	many	TRBV20-1	TGCAGTGCTAGTCAACCGTGGGATGAGCAGTTCTTC	CSASQPWDEQFF
TRBD2	TRBJ2-1	many	TRBV6-5	TGTGCCAGCAGTCAAACTAGCGACTCCTACAATGAGCAGTTCTTC	CASSQTSDSYNEQFF
.	TRBJ1-1	few	TRBV7-9	TGTGCCAGCAGCCTCCCTTTGGGGCTGAACACTGAAGCTTTCTTT	CASSLPLGLNTEAFF
TRBD2	TRBJ2-3	few	TRBV20-1	TGCAGTGCTCCCGATGGACTAGCGGGATCGGATACGCAGTATTTT	CSAPDGLAGSDTQYF
.	TRBJ2-7	.	TRBV20-1	TGCAGTGTAGGCCCAACCTCCTACGAGCAGTACTTC	CSVGPTSYEQYF
.	TRBJ1-1	few	TRBV27	TGTGCCAGCACGAAGGGTGAGGCTTTCTTT	CASTKGEAFF
TRBD2	TRBJ2-5	many	TRBV9	TGTGCCAGCAGCGTAGTCGAGCGGGGATTGGAGACCCAGTACTTC	CASSVVERGLETQYF
.	TRBJ2-2	many	TRBV7-9	TGTGCCAGCAGCGCCTCGAGAAACGGGGAGCTGTTTTTT	CASSASRNGELFF
TRBD1	TRBJ2-3	many	TRBV2	TGTGCCAGCAGGGAGGATCCCGGGACAGGGGGCACAGATACGCAGTATTTT	CASREDPGTGGTDTQYF
.	TRBJ1-5	once	TRBV5-6	TGTGCCAGCAGCCGGGAATCAAATCAGCCCCAGCATTTT	CASSRESNQPQHF
.	TRBJ2-7	many	TRBV5-5	TGTGCCAGCAGCTTGTTACACGGCCCCTACGAGCAGTACTTC	CASSLLHGPYEQYF
TRBD2	TRBJ2-3	many	TRBV5-1	TGCGCCAGCAGAAAGGGACTAGCGGGAACAGATACGCAGTATTTT	CASRKGLAGTDTQYF
.	TRBJ1-1	.	TRBV13	TGTGCCGGCAGCTCCCCGAGCAGGAACACTGAAGCTTTCTTT	CAGSSPSRNTEAFF
TRBD2	TRBJ2-2	few	TRBV9	TGTGCCAGCAGCGTAGTACCCCGACTAGCGGGGACCACCGGGGAGCTGTTTTTT	CASSVVPRLAGTTGELFF
.	TRBJ1-1	few	TRBV11-2	TGTGCCAGCAGCTCTTTTAGGGCCTACATGAACACTGAAGCTTTCTTT	CASSSFRAYMNTEAFF
TRBD1	TRBJ1-1	many	TRBV6-5	TGTGCCAGCAGTTACCTCGGACAGGGCAGCACTGAAGCTTTCTTT	CASSYLGQGSTEAFF
.	TRBJ2-3	many	TRBV5-6	TGTGCCAGCAGCCCCGAGAACGTGGCAGATACGCAGTATTTT	CASSPENVADTQYF
.	TRBJ2-3	many	TRBV29-1	TGCAGCGTTGAGGTTTGGGGTCGCACAGATACGCAGTATTTT	CSVEVWGRTDTQYF
.	TRBJ1-5	many	TRBV25-1	TGTGCCAGCAGTGAAGGGGGCAATAGCAATCAGCCCCAGCATTTT	CASSEGGNSNQPQHF
TRBD1	TRBJ2-1	many	TRBV12-3/TRBV12-4	TGTGCCAGCAGTACCGGGACAGGGGGCACGGAAGAGCAGTTCTTC	CASSTGTGGTEEQFF
.	TRBJ2-7	many	TRBV4-3	TGCGCCAGCAGCCAAGCTCCCGCGTCCTACGAGCAGTACTTC	CASSQAPASYEQYF